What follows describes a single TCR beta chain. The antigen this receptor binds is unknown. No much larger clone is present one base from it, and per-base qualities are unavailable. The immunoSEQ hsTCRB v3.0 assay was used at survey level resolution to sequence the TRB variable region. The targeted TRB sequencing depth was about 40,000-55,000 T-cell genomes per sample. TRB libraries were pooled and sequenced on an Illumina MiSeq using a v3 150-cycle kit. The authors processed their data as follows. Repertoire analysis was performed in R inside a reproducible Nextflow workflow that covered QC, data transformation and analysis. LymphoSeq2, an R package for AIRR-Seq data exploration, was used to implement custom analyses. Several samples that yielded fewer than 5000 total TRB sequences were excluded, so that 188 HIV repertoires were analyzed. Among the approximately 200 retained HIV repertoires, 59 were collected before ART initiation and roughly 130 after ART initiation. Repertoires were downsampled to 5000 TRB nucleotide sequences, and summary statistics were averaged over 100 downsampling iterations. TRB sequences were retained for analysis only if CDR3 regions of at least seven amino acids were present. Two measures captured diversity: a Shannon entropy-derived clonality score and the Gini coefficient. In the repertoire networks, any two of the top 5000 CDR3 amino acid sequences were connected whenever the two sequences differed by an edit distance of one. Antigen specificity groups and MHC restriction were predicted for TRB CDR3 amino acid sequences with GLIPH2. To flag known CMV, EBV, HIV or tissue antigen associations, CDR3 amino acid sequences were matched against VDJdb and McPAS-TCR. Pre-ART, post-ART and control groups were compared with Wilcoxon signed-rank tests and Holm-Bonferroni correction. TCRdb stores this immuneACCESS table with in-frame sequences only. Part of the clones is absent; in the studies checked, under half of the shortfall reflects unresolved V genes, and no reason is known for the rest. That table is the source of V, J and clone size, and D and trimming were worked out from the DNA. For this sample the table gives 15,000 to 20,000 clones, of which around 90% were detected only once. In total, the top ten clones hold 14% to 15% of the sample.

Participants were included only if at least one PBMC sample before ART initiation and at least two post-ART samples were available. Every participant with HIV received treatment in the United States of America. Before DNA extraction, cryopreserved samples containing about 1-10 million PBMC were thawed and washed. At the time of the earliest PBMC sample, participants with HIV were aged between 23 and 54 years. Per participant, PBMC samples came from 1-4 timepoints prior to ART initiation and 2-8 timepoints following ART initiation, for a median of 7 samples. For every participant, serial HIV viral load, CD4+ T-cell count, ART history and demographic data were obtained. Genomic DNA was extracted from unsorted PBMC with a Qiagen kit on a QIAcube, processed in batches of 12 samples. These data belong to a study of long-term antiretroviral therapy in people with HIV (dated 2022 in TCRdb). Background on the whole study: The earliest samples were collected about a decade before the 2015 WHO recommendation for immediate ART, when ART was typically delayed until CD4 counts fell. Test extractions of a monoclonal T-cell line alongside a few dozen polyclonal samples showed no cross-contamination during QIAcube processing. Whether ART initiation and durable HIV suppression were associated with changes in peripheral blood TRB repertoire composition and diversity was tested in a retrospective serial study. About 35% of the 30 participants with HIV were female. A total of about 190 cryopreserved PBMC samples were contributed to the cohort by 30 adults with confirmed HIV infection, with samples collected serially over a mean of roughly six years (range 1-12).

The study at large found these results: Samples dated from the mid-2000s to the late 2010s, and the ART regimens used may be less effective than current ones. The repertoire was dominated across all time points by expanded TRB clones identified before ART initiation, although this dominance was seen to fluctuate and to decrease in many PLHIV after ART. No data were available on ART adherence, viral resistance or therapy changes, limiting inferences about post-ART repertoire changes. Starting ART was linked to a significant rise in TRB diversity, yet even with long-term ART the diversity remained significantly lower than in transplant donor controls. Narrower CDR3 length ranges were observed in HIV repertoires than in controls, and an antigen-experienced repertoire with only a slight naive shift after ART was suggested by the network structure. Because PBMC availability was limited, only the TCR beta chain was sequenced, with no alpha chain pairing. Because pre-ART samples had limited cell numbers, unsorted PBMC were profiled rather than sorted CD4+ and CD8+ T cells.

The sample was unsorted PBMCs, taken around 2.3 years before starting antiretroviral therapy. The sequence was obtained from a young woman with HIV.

The sequenced DNA: TGCAGTGCTAGAGATCAAGATGGCTACACCTTC. It translates as CSARDQDGYTF. The rearranged chain carries TRBV20-1 and TRBJ1-2; the D gene cannot be named for sure. CDR1 and CDR2 are read off the germline V gene (reference sequence) as DFQATT and SNEGSKA. V and J lose 0 bases and 6 bases, and a span of 5 bases separates them. CDR3 length: 11 amino acids, cysteine to phenylalanine. The sequence is cut down to CDR3 DNA, 33 bases in frame from base 1.